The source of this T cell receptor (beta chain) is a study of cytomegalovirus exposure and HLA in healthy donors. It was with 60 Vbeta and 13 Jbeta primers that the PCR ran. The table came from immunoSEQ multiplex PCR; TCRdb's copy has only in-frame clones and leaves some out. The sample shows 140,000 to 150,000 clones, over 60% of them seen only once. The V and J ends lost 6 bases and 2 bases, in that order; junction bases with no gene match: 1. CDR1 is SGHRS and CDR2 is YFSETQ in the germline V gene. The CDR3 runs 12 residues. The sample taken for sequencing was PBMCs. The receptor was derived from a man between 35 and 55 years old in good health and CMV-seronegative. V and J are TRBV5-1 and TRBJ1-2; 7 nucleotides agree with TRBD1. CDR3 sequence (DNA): TGCGCCAGCAAGGGGGCGAACTATGGCTACACCTTC. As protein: CASKGANYGYTF. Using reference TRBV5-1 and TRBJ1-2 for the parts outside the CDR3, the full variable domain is KAGVTQTPRYLIKTRGQQVTLSCSPISGHRSVSWYQQTPGQGLQFLFEYFSETQRNKGNFPGRFSGRQFSNSRSEMNVSTLELGDSALYLCASKGANYGYTFGSGTRLTVV.